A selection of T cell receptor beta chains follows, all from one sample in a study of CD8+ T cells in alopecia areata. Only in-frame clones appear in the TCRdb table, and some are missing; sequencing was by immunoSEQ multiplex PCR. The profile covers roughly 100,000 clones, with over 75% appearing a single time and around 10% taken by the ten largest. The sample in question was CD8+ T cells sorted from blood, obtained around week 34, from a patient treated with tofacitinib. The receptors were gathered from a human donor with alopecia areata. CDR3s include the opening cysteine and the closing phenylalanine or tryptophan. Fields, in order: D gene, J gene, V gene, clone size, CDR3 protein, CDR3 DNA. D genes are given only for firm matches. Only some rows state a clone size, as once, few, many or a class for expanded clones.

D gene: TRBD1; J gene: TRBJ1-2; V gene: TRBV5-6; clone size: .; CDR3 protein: CASMRFRGSFNYGYTF; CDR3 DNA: TGTGCCAGCATGCGTTTCAGGGGGAGTTTTAACTATGGCTACACCTTC
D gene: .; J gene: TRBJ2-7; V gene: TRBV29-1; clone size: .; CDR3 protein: CSVEDRGFPYEQYF; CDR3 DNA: TGCAGCGTTGAAGACAGGGGATTTCCCTACGAGCAGTACTTC
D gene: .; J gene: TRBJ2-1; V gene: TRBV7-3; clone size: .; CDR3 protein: CASSLQVYNEQFF; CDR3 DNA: TGTGCCAGCAGCTTACAGGTTTATAATGAGCAGTTCTTC
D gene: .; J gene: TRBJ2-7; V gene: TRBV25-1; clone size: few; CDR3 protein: CASSESPDYEQYF; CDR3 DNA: TGTGCCAGCAGTGAATCGCCAGACTACGAGCAGTACTTC
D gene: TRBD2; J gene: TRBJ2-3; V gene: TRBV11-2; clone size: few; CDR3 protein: CASSLYYRDYTTDTQYF; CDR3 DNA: TGTGCCAGCAGCTTATACTACCGGGACTACACCACAGATACGCAGTATTTT
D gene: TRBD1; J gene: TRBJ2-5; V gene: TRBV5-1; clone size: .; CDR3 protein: CASSPWDSRQETQYF; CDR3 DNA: TGCGCCAGCAGCCCTTGGGACAGTCGGCAAGAGACCCAGTACTTC
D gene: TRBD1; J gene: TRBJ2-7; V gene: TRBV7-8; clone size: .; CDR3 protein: CASSNPYRDSISYEQYF; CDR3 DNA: TGTGCCAGCAGCAATCCTTACCGGGACAGCATCTCTTACGAGCAGTACTTC
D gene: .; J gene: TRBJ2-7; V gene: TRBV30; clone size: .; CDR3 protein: CAWNPQGSYEQYF; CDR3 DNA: TGTGCCTGGAATCCCCAGGGGTCCTACGAGCAGTACTTC
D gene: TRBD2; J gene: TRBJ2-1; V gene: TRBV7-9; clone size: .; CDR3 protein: CASSSTSGGPSSYNEQFF; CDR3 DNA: TGTGCCAGCAGCTCAACTAGCGGGGGACCGAGCTCCTACAATGAGCAGTTCTTC
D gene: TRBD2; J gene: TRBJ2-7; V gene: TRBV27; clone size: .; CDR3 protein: CASSLLAGLREQYF; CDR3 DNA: TGTGCCAGCAGTTTACTAGCGGGATTGCGCGAGCAGTACTTC
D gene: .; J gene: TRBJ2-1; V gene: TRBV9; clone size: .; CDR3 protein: CASSGTSGEQFF; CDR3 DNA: TGTGCCAGCAGCGGGACCTCAGGGGAGCAGTTCTTC
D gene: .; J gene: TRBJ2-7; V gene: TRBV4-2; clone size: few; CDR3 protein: CASSQTYSYEQYF; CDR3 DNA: TGTGCCAGCAGCCAAACGTACTCCTACGAGCAGTACTTC
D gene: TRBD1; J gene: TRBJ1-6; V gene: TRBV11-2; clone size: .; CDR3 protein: CASSLVQGEESPLHF; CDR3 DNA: TGTGCCAGCAGCTTAGTACAGGGGGAAGAGTCACCCCTCCACTTT
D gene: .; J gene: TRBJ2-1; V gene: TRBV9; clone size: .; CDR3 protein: CASSLDPHNEQFF; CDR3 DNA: TGTGCCAGCAGCCTGGACCCTCACAATGAGCAGTTCTTC
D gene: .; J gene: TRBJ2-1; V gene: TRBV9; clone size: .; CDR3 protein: CASSVGPPGHNEQFF; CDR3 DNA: TGTGCCAGCAGCGTAGGACCTCCGGGGCACAATGAGCAGTTCTTC
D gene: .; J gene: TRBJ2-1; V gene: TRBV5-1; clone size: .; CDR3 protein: CASSFGRDNEQFF; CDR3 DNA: TGCGCCAGCAGCTTTGGACGGGACAATGAGCAGTTCTTC
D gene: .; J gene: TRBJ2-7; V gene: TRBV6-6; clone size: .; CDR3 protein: CASSEEQYF; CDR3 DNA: TGTGCCAGCAGTGAAGAGCAGTACTTC
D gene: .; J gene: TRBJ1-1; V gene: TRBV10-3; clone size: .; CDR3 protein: CAISWGTEAFF; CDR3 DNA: TGTGCCATCTCGTGGGGAACTGAAGCTTTCTTT
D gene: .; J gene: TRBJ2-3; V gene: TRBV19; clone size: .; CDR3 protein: CASSIRAGGTQYF; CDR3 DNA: TGTGCCAGTAGTATACGGGCCGGGGGTACGCAGTATTTT
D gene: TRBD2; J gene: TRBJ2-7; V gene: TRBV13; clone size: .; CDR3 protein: CASSLGTSDEQYF; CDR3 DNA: TGTGCCAGCAGCTTAGGGACTAGCGACGAGCAGTACTTC
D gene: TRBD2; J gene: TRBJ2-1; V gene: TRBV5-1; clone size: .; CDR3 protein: CASSLGLAGGREQFF; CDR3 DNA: TGCGCCAGCAGCTTGGGACTAGCGGGAGGGCGGGAGCAGTTCTTC
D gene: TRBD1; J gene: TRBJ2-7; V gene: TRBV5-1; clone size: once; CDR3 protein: CASSPGTAYEQYF; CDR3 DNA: TGCGCCAGCAGCCCCGGGACAGCATACGAGCAGTACTTC
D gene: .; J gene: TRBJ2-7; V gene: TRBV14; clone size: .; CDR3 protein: CASSQQGYEQYF; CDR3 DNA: TGTGCCAGCAGCCAACAGGGGTACGAGCAGTACTTC
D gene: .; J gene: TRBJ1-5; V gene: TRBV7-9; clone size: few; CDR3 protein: CASSSEGQNNQPQHF; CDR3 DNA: TGTGCCAGCAGCTCGGAAGGGCAGAATAATCAGCCCCAGCATTTT
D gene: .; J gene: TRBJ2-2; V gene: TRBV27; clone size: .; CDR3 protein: CASSLDGTGELFF; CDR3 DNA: TGTGCCAGCAGTTTAGATGGCACCGGGGAGCTGTTTTTT
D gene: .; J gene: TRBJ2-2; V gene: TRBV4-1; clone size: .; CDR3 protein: CASSQVSGNTGELFF; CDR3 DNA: TGCGCCAGCAGCCAAGTCTCAGGGAACACCGGGGAGCTGTTTTTT